This TCR beta chain was found in a study of blood T cell repertoires in COVID-19. The CDR3 is made up of 15 amino acids. The germline V gene encodes CDR1 KGHDR and CDR2 SFDVKD. V shed 4 bases, J shed 3 bases, and the junction held 3 bases outside the gene matches. The method was immunoSEQ multiplex PCR; TCRdb's version includes in-frame clones alone and lacks a portion of them. The profile shows tens of thousands of clones, over 75% of them singletons. The receptor's source is a human donor in a cohort sampled during active COVID-19. The chain carries TRBV24-1 and TRBJ2-3, with 10 positions matching TRBD2. Sequencing used peripheral blood. In DNA form, the CDR3 reads TGTGCCACCAGTGACCCTAGCGGGAGAACAGATACGCAGTATTTT. This codes for CATSDPSGRTDTQYF.